This T cell receptor (beta chain) was identified during a study of identical twins. Trimming took 3 bases from V and 1 from J, leaving 13 bases between them. Germline values: CDR1 MNHEY, CDR2 SMNVEV (reference sequence). This CDR3 is built from 15 residues. TCRdb reprocessed the 5' RACE reads via MiXCR and lists one record per CDR3 protein. The repertoire holds approximately 1.8 million distinct CDR3 sequences, with under 35% as singletons. In its sample, this clonotype was seen a few times. The chain couples TRBV27 to TRBJ2-7; no firm D call. The source of this sequence is a newborn girl in good health. Sequencing input: cord blood. The CDR3 DNA follows: TGTGCCAGCAGTTTCGTGCGGTCCCCTTCCTACGAGCAGTACTTC. This codes for CASSFVRSPSYEQYF.